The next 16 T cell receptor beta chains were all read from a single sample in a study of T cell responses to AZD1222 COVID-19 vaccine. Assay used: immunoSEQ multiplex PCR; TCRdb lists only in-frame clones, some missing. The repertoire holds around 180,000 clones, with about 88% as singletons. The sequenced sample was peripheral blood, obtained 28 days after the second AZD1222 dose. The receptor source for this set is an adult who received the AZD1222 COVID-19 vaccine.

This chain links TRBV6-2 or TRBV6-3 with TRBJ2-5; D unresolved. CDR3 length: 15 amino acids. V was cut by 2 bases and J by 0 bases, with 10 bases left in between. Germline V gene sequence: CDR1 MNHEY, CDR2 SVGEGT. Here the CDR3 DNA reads TGTGCCAGCAGTTACGGGCAGACGTACCAAGAGACCCAGTACTTC. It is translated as CASSYGQTYQETQYF.

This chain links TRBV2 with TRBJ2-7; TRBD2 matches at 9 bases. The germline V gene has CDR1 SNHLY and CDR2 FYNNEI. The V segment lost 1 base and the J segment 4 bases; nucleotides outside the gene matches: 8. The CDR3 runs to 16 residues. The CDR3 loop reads CASSEGAAGGRYEQYF. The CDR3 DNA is TGTGCCAGCAGTGAAGGTGCGGCGGGAGGGAGGTACGAGCAGTACTTC.

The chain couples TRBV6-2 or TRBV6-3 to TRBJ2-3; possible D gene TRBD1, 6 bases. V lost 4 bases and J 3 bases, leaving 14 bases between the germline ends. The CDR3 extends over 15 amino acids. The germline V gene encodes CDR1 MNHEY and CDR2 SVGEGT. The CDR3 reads CASSSGQWTTDTQYF. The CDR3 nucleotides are TGTGCCAGCAGTTCAGGACAGTGGACGACAGATACGCAGTATTTT.

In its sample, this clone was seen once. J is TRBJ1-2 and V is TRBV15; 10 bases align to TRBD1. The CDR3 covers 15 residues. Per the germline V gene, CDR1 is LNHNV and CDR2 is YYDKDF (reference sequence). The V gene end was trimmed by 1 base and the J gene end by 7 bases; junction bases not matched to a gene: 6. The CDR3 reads CATSRGGTGVGGYTF. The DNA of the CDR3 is TGTGCCACCAGCAGAGGGGGGACAGGGGTTGGTGGCTACACCTTC. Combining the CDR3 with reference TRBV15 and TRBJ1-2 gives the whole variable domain DAMVIQNPRYQVTQFGKPVTLSCSQTLNHNVMYWYQQKSSQAPKLLFHYYDKDFNNEADTPDNFQSRRPNTSFCFLDIRSPGLGDTAMYLCATSRGGTGVGGYTFGSGTRLTVV.

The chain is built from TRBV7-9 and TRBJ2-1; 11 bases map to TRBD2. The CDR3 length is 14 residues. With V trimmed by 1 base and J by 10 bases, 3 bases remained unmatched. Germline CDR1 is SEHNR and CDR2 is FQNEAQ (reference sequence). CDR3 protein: CASSLEASGREQFF. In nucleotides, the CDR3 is TGTGCCAGCAGCTTAGAGGCTAGCGGGAGGGAGCAGTTCTTC.

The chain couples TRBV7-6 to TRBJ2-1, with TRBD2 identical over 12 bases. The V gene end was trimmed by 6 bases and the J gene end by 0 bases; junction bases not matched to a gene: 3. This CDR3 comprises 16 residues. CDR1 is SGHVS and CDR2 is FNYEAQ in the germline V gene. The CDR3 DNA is TGTGCCAGCAGTACTAGCGGGAGGCCCTCCTACAATGAGCAGTTCTTC. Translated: CASSTSGRPSYNEQFF.

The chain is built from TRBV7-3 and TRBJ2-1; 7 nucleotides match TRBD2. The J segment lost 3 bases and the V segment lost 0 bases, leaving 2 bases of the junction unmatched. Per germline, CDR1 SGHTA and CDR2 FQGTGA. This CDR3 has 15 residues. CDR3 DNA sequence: TGTGCCAGCAGCTTAACCCCTAGCGGCTACAATGAGCAGTTCTTC. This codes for CASSLTPSGYNEQFF.

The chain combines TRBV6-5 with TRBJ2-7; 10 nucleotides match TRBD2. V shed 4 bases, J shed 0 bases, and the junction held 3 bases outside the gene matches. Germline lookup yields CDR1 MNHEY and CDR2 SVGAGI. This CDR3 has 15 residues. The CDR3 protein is CASSSGTSDSYEQYF. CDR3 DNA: TGTGCCAGCAGTTCCGGGACTAGCGACTCCTACGAGCAGTACTTC.

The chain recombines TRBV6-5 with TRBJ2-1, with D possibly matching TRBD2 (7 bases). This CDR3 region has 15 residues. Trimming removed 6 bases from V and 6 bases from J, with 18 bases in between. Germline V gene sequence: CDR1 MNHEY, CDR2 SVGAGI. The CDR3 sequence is CASRSRGALGNEQFF. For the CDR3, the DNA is TGTGCCAGCAGATCTCGGGGGGCGCTGGGCAATGAGCAGTTCTTC.

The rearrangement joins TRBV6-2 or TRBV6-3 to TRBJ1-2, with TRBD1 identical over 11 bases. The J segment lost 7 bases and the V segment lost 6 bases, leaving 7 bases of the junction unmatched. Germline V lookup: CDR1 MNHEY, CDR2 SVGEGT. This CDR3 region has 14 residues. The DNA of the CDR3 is TGTGCCAGCAGCCGGACAGGGGGCGAGTCTGGCTACACCTTC. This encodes CASSRTGGESGYTF.

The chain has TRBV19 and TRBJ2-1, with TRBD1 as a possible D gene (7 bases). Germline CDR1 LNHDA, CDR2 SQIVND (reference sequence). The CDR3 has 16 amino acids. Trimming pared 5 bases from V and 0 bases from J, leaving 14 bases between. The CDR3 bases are TGTGCCAGTAGTCTGGAGGGGGCCAGCTCCTACAATGAGCAGTTCTTC. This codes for CASSLEGASSYNEQFF.

DNA for the CDR3: TGTGCCAGCAGCATCGCCGCGGGTGGGACTAGCGGGAACTCCTACGAGCAGTACTTC. Amino acid sequence: CASSIAAGGTSGNSYEQYF. This rearrangement joins TRBV12-1 to TRBJ2-7; TRBD2, the D gene given by the table, was not confirmed from the DNA. TRBV12-1 is termed a pseudogene. The CDR3 is 19 amino acids.

The CDR3 sequence: CASSQDGGRSAGSSYEQYF. The CDR3 DNA follows: TGTGCCAGCAGCCAAGATGGGGGTCGATCCGCGGGAAGCTCCTACGAGCAGTACTTC. The chain carries TRBV3-1 (or the pseudogene TRBV3-2) and TRBJ2-7, with D perhaps matching TRBD2 (6 bases). The CDR3 consists of 19 residues. Germline CDR1 reads LGHDT; CDR2 reads YNNKEL (reference sequence). V lost 0 bases, J lost 0 bases, and 21 bases lay in between.

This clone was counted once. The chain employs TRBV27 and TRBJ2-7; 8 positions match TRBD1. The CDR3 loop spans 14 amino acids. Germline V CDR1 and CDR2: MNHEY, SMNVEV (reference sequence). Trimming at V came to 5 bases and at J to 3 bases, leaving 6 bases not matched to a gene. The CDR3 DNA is TGTGCCAGCAGTAAAACAGGGGGGCTCTACGAGCAGTACTTC. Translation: CASSKTGGLYEQYF.

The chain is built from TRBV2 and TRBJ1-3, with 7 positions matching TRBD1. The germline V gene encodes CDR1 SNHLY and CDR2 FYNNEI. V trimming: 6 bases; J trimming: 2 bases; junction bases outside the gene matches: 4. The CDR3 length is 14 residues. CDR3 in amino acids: CASRDQGAGNTIYF. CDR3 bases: TGTGCCAGCAGGGACCAGGGGGCTGGAAACACCATATATTTT. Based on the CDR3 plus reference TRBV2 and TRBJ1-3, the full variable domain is EPEVTQTPSHQVTQMGQEVILRCVPISNHLYFYWYRQILGQKVEFLVSFYNNEISEKSEIFDDQFSVERPDGSNFTLKIRSTKLEDSAMYFCASRDQGAGNTIYFGEGSWLTVV.

The CDR3 DNA is TGTGCCAGCAGCTTAGGGACTAGCGGCGAGCAGTACTTC. It specifies CASSLGTSGEQYF. The chain couples TRBV7-2 to TRBJ2-7, with 10 bases aligning to TRBD2. Germline values: CDR1 SGHTA, CDR2 FQGNSA. The CDR3 extends over 13 amino acids. The J segment lost 6 bases and the V segment lost 1 base, leaving 0 bases of the junction unmatched.